This TCR beta chain appears in the sequencing data of a study of T cell changes during pregnancy in multiple sclerosis. The table came from immunoSEQ multiplex PCR; TCRdb's copy has only in-frame clones and leaves some out. The repertoire holds roughly 110,000 clones, 85% to 95% seen once, with around 0.8% in the top ten. Sequencing was performed on peripheral blood, taken in the third trimester of pregnancy. The source is a female donor in good health, enrolled as a control in a pregnancy study.

The chain's CDR3 is CAGSKRGARRETQYF. For the CDR3, the DNA is TGTGCTGGAAGTAAGCGGGGGGCGAGGAGGGAGACCCAGTACTTC. The chain employs TRBV30 and TRBJ2-5; TRBD2 matches 9 bases. The CDR3 is 15 amino acids. The germline CDR1 and CDR2 sequences are GTSNPN and SVGIG (reference sequence).